The entry that follows covers one T cell receptor beta chain sequence. The antigen remains unidentified. With a J-beta primer mix and a sample-barcoded 5' primer, a second PCR ran about 6 to 11 cycles. Every molecule of cDNA carried a tag from a template-switch adaptor with 12 random nucleotides. Each CDR3 protein is one row after TCRdb ran MiXCR on the 5' RACE reads. Among some 780,000 distinct CDR3 sequences listed, around 50% were seen once. The CDR3 is 13 residues long. The germline V and J ends were trimmed by 3 bases and 4 bases, with 9 bases remaining between them. The germline V gene encodes CDR1 LNHNV and CDR2 YYDKDF (reference sequence). It was ten milliliters of peripheral blood that were drawn from each donor. This sample is part of a study of blood T cells in healthy people across ages. Study details: Template switching picked up about one barcoded beta molecule for each two T cells. Study observations and caveats: Higher diversity, along with more naive CD4+ cells, distinguished long-lived donors from aged donors.

The V gene is TRBV15, the J gene TRBJ2-5; TRBD2 might be the D (6 bases). Sequenced sample: blood. The sequence came from a man aged 40-50 years in good health. The DNA of the CDR3 is TGTGCCACCAGCAGGGGACTGGGAGAGACCCAGTACTTC. The encoded protein is CATSRGLGETQYF. The full variable domain, with the rest looked up from reference TRBV15 and TRBJ2-5, is DAMVIQNPRYQVTQFGKPVTLSCSQTLNHNVMYWYQQKSSQAPKLLFHYYDKDFNNEADTPDNFQSRRPNTSFCFLDIRSPGLGDTAMYLCATSRGLGETQYFGPGTRLLVL.